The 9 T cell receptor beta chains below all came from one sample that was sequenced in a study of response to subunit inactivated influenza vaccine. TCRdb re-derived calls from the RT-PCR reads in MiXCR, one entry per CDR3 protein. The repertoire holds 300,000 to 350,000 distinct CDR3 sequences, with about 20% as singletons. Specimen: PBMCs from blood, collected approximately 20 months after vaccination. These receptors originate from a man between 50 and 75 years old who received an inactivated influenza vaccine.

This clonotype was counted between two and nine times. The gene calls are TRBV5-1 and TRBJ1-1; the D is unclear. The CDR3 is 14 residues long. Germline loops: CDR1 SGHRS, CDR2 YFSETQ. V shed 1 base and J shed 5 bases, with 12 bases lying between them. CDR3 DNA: TGCGCCAGCAGCTTGACTGGGTTCGGTACTGAAGCTTTCTTT. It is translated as CASSLTGFGTEAFF.

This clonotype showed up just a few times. CDR3 bases: TGCAGCGTTGCGTTATCTCCCGATCAGCCCCAGCATTTT. Its translation: CSVALSPDQPQHF. The chain carries TRBV29-1 and TRBJ1-5; D ambiguous. Germline V gives CDR1 SQVTM, CDR2 ANQGSEA. This CDR3 is 13 amino acids long. With 4 bases removed from V and 5 bases from J, the gap between germline ends came to 12 bases. Full variable domain (missing parts from reference TRBV29-1 and TRBJ1-5): SAVISQKPSRDICQRGTSLTIQCQVDSQVTMMFWYRQQPGQSLTLIATANQGSEATYESGFVIDKFPISRPNLTFSTLTVSNMSPEDSSIYLCSVALSPDQPQHFGDGTRLSIL.

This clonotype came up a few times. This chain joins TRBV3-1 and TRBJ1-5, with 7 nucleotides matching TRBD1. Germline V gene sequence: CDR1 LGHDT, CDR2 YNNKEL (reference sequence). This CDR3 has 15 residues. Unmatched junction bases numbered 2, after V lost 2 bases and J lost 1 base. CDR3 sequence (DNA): TGTGCCAGCAGCCAAACACAGGGGAGCAATCAGCCCCAGCATTTT. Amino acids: CASSQTQGSNQPQHF.

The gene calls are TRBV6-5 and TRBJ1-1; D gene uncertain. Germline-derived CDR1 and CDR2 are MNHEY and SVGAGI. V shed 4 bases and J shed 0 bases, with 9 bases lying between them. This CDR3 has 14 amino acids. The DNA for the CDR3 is TGTGCCAGCAGTTCCCCCTCCTTGAACACTGAAGCTTTCTTT. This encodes CASSSPSLNTEAFF.

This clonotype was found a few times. CDR3 nucleotides: TGCGCCAGCAGCCAAGAGGACAGGGGTGGGGAGCAGTACTTC. Amino acids: CASSQEDRGGEQYF. The V gene is TRBV4-3, the J gene TRBJ2-7; 9 nucleotides match TRBD1. With 0 bases clipped from V and 7 bases from J, the junction kept 4 bases outside the gene matches. In germline, CDR1 is LGHNA, CDR2 YSLEER. CDR3 length: 14 residues.

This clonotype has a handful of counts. CDR3 nucleotides: TGTGCCAGCAGCTTACGAGACAGAAGTTTTGGCTACACCTTC. Its translation is CASSLRDRSFGYTF. This chain links TRBV7-2 with TRBJ1-2; the D gene is possibly TRBD1 (5 bases). Trimming stripped 2 bases from V and 7 bases from J, with 14 bases between. The germline CDR1 and CDR2 sequences are SGHTA and FQGNSA. The CDR3 is 14 amino acids.

CDR3 sequence reads: CASSPETGVSQETQYF. CDR3 in DNA: TGTGCCAGCAGCCCTGAGACAGGGGTGAGCCAAGAGACCCAGTACTTC. The chain has TRBV9 and TRBJ2-5, with 8 nucleotides matching TRBD1. V lost 4 bases to trimming and J lost 1 base; unmatched junction nucleotides: 9. Germline lookup yields CDR1 SGDLS and CDR2 YYNGEE. This CDR3 is built from 16 residues.

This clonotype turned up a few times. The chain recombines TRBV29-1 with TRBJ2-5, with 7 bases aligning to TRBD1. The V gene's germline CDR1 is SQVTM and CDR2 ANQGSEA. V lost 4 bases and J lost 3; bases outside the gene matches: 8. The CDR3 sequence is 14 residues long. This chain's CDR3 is CSVGGDSRKETQYF. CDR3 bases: TGCAGCGTTGGAGGGGACAGTAGGAAAGAGACCCAGTACTTC.

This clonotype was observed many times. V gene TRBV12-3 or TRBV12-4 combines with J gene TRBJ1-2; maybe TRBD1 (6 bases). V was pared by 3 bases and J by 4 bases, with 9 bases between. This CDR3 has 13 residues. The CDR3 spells CASSLGGVYGYTF. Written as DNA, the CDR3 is TGTGCCAGCAGTTTGGGGGGCGTCTATGGCTACACCTTC.